The 3 T cell receptor beta chains below were found in one sample sequenced in a study of control samples from healthy donors and cancer patients. Here immunoSEQ multiplex PCR was the method, and the copy in TCRdb shows in-frame clones only, minus some. Counted here are approximately 94,000 clones, roughly 87% occurring once; the ten biggest clones make up 15% to 20%. The sequencing input was blood. These receptors all come from a woman in her fifties or sixties in good health.

This clone appeared a single time. The CDR3 sequence: CASRGSGQETQYF. CDR3 in DNA: TGTGCCAGCAGAGGTAGCGGTCAAGAGACCCAGTACTTC. V and J are TRBV7-2 and TRBJ2-5, with D tentatively TRBD2 (6 bases). CDR1 and CDR2 (germline): SGHTA, FQGNSA. The CDR3 spans 13 residues. The V and J ends lost 6 bases and 2 bases respectively, with 10 bases between them.

V is TRBV21-1 and J is TRBJ1-1. TRBV21-1 is assigned pseudogene status. CDR3 length equals 13 residues. CDR3: CASSKGPYTEAFF. DNA for the CDR3: TGTGCCAGCAGTAAGGGACCGTACACTGAAGCTTTCTTT.

The chain is built from TRBV11-2 and TRBJ2-5, with a tentative D call TRBD2 (6 bases). Germline V gene sequence: CDR1 SGHAT, CDR2 FQNNGV. Trimming took 1 base from V and 4 from J, leaving 10 bases between them. The CDR3 totals 14 residues. The CDR3 is CASSLGPGVETQYF. In DNA, the CDR3 is TGTGCCAGCAGCTTAGGTCCGGGGGTAGAGACCCAGTACTTC.